The rows below give T cell receptor beta chains drawn from one sample of a study of identical twins. TCRdb itself ran the 5' RACE reads through MiXCR, one entry per CDR3 protein. The sample has hundreds of thousands of distinct CDR3 sequences, about 12% seen once. These data also featured in a second study, about yellow fever vaccine responses in identical twins.

The sequencing sample was made of PBMCs. Every receptor here comes from a woman in her late teens or twenties in good health. CDR3s include the opening cysteine and the closing phenylalanine or tryptophan. The D gene is left open where the match is weak.

CDR3 protein,V gene,D gene,J gene
CASTLGGAPASGANVLTF,TRBV12-3/TRBV12-4,NA,TRBJ2-6
CASSLAGLDYNEQFF,TRBV9,TRBD2,TRBJ2-1
CASSLAGGRVNIQYF,TRBV7-8,NA,TRBJ2-4
CASSQSGTGFSEAFF,TRBV7-9,TRBD1,TRBJ1-1
CASSSTPVPGLAGGQEYF,TRBV5-5,TRBD2,TRBJ2-5
CAISIRPGLAGSFSYEQYF,TRBV10-3,TRBD2,TRBJ2-7
CASSYERGEFGPYKNIQYF,TRBV7-7,NA,TRBJ2-4
CSANRQGAYEQYF,TRBV20-1,TRBD1,TRBJ2-7
CASSGRSPRNTEAFF,TRBV9,NA,TRBJ1-1
CASNRDHYEQYF,TRBV28,NA,TRBJ2-7
CASSQEYTGNTIYF,TRBV14,NA,TRBJ1-3
CATSDSGTGSLEQYF,TRBV24-1,TRBD1,TRBJ2-7
CSARDLAGVTSEQFF,TRBV20-1,TRBD2,TRBJ2-1
CASSPWRYTGARRDEQYF,TRBV11-1,TRBD1,TRBJ2-7
CASSATGGNTGELFF,TRBV9,TRBD2,TRBJ2-2
CASSRARETQYF,TRBV5-1,NA,TRBJ2-5
CASSLVGLGRETQYF,TRBV5-1,NA,TRBJ2-5
CASSPTSGRNEQFF,TRBV12-3/TRBV12-4,TRBD2,TRBJ2-1
CASSVNPATNTGELFF,TRBV9,NA,TRBJ2-2
CASSSGTPGADTQYF,TRBV28,NA,TRBJ2-3
CASSRGTSEAYEQYF,TRBV6-1,TRBD2,TRBJ2-7
CASSLLLNQETQYF,TRBV12-3/TRBV12-4,NA,TRBJ2-5
CASSQTGLVADEQFF,TRBV4-1,TRBD2,TRBJ2-1
CSALHSGTGGYEQYF,TRBV20-1,TRBD1,TRBJ2-7
CASRGTSGGYNEQFF,TRBV7-9,TRBD2,TRBJ2-1
CSAAGTTTDTQYF,TRBV20-1,TRBD2,TRBJ2-3
CASSLRIWAGAGVAEQYF,TRBV11-2,TRBD2,TRBJ2-7
CSARILGWPGNEQFF,TRBV20-1,NA,TRBJ2-1
CSARLNQETQYF,TRBV20-1,NA,TRBJ2-5
CASSSQLGPQHF,TRBV27,NA,TRBJ1-5
CSVEERGREGLYF,TRBV29-1,TRBD2,TRBJ2-7
CAHGASGRAGPGTQYF,TRBV28,TRBD2,TRBJ2-3
CASSFGLAEKETQYF,TRBV12-3/TRBV12-4,TRBD2,TRBJ2-5
CATSRDRASYNEQFF,TRBV15,NA,TRBJ2-1
CASSQDGNSNQPQHF,TRBV4-1,NA,TRBJ1-5
CASLANNEQFF,TRBV6-6,NA,TRBJ2-1
CASSSNLHQGEQYF,TRBV7-2,NA,TRBJ2-7
CASSSSGTGVEQYF,TRBV7-2,TRBD1,TRBJ2-7
CSVGASTQETQYF,TRBV29-1,NA,TRBJ2-5
CASLLPGDYEQYF,TRBV18,NA,TRBJ2-7
CAISEGQRTEAFF,TRBV10-3,NA,TRBJ1-1
CSALSGVPYNEQFF,TRBV20-1,NA,TRBJ2-1
CSARHEVHHPSYEQYF,TRBV20-1,NA,TRBJ2-7
CASSLGPRVTEAFF,TRBV5-5,NA,TRBJ1-1
CASSQAGTGGSREQFF,TRBV4-1,TRBD1,TRBJ2-1